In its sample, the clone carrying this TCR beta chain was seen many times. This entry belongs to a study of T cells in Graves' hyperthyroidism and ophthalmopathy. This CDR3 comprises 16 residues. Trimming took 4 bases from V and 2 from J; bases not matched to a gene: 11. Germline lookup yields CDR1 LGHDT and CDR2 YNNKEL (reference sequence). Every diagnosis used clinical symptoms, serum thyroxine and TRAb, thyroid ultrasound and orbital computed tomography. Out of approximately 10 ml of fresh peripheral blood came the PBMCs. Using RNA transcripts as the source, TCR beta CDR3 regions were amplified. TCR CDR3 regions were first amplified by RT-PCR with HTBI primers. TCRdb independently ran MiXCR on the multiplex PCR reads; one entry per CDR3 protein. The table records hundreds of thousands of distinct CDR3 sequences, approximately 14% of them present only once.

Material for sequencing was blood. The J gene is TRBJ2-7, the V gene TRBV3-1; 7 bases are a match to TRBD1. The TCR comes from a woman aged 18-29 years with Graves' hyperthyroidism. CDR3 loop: CASSPPWPGGTYEQYF. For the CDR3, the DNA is TGTGCCAGCAGCCCTCCCTGGCCAGGGGGAACCTACGAGCAGTACTTC.